This passage covers 31 T cell receptor beta chains from one sample sequenced in a study of T-cell memory formation after mild COVID-19. Each CDR3 protein is one row after TCRdb ran MiXCR on the 5' RACE reads. Among roughly 350,000 distinct CDR3 sequences listed, around 21% were seen once. The sequenced sample consisted of PBMCs or a T cell subset sorted from them (not recorded which). All receptors come from an adult woman who had mild COVID-19 (a few samples of this study predate the infection). Cell type and time point are not known.

The chain links TRBV11-2 to TRBJ2-1; 7 bases align to TRBD2. The CDR3 has 16 amino acids. The germline CDR1 and CDR2 sequences are SGHAT and FQNNGV. V lost 1 base and J lost 4; bases outside the gene matches: 7. CDR3 in DNA: TGTGCCAGCAGCTTAGGGGTTACTAGCGAATACAATGAGCAGTTCTTC. Translated, it gives CASSLGVTSEYNEQFF.

The CDR3 loop is CASSNRLAGYNEQFF. DNA of the CDR3: TGTGCCAGCAGTAACCGACTAGCGGGCTACAATGAGCAGTTCTTC. The chain recombines TRBV12-3 or TRBV12-4 with TRBJ2-1; 10 bases line up with TRBD2. This CDR3 region has 15 residues. J lost 3 bases, V lost 5 bases, and 4 bases had no gene match.

J is TRBJ2-6 and V is TRBV15; TRBD1 or TRBD2 may be the D gene (5 bases each). The V gene lost 0 bases and the J gene lost 2 bases, with 5 bases spanning the gap. The CDR3 runs to 15 residues. The germline CDR1 and CDR2 sequences are LNHNV and YYDKDF (reference sequence). CDR3 nucleotides: TGTGCCACCAGCAGAGAGGGGGCTGGGGCCAACGTCCTGACTTTC. Translation: CATSREGAGANVLTF.

The chain links TRBV5-1 to TRBJ1-1; unclear D gene. This CDR3 has 13 amino acids. V lost 1 base, J lost 6 bases, and 10 bases lay in between. Germline lookup yields CDR1 SGHRS and CDR2 YFSETQ. This chain's CDR3 is CASSLTLGSEAFF. The CDR3, as DNA: TGCGCCAGCAGCTTGACCCTAGGGTCTGAAGCTTTCTTT.

The gene calls are TRBV12-3 or TRBV12-4 and TRBJ2-2; 7 nucleotides align to TRBD1. The ends lost 5 bases at V and 6 bases at J; junction bases unmatched: 6. The CDR3 runs to 14 residues. The CDR3 coding sequence is TGTGCCAGCAGTCTGCACAGGGGTGCCGGGGAGCTGTTTTTT. Translating gives CASSLHRGAGELFF.

This clonotype occurred a few times. V gene TRBV9 combines with J gene TRBJ2-5, with 10 bases aligning to TRBD1. In germline, CDR1 is SGDLS, CDR2 YYNGEE. V shed 3 bases and J 4 bases; nucleotides not matched to a gene: 6. This CDR3 is built from 15 residues. Here the CDR3 DNA reads TGTGCCAGCAGCGCTAGGACAGGGGGGGGAGAGACCCAGTACTTC. Translation gives CASSARTGGGETQYF.

This clonotype was detected ten times or more. The chain recombines TRBV9 with TRBJ2-1; 9 bases are a match to TRBD1. In germline, CDR1 is SGDLS, CDR2 YYNGEE. This CDR3 has 16 residues. Trimming took 3 bases from V and 8 from J; bases not matched to a gene: 12. This CDR3 is CASSARTGDSWDEQFF. As DNA, the CDR3 is TGTGCCAGCAGCGCCCGGACAGGGGACAGCTGGGATGAGCAGTTCTTC.

This clonotype was detected a few times. The chain links TRBV25-1 to TRBJ2-1; D might be TRBD2 (6 bases). The ends were cut back, 4 bases at V and 9 bases at J, with 13 bases in the middle. This CDR3 spans 13 amino acids. Germline-derived CDR1 and CDR2 are MGHDK and SYGVNS. CDR3 bases: TGTGCCAGCAGTGCGGGGTGGAGGGGTGAGCAGTTCTTC. It encodes CASSAGWRGEQFF.

In its sample, this clonotype was seen a few times. J is TRBJ2-1 and V is TRBV5-1, with TRBD1 matching 10 bases. With V trimmed by 4 bases and J by 5 bases, 3 bases remained unmatched. The CDR3 sequence is 14 residues long. CDR1 and CDR2 (germline): SGHRS, YFSETQ. CDR3 bases: TGCGCCAGCAGCCACGGGACAGGGGACAATGAGCAGTTCTTC. Amino acid sequence: CASSHGTGDNEQFF.

The V gene is TRBV7-2, the J gene TRBJ1-5, with 7 bases identical to TRBD1. This CDR3 region has 15 residues. From germline, CDR1 is SGHTA and CDR2 FQGNSA. J lost 0 bases, V lost 5 bases, and 4 bases had no gene match. This CDR3 is CASSQGTASNQPQHF. The CDR3 bases are TGTGCCAGCAGCCAAGGGACAGCTAGCAATCAGCCCCAGCATTTT.

This clonotype came up once. V is TRBV11-2 and J is TRBJ2-2; D is unclear. This CDR3 is built from 12 residues. Germline V gene lookup returns CDR1 SGHAT and CDR2 FQNNGV. V dropped 0 bases and J dropped 7 bases, with 3 bases sitting between them. CDR3 in amino acids: CASSLDIGELFF. Here the CDR3 DNA reads TGTGCCAGCAGCTTAGATATCGGGGAGCTGTTTTTT.

The CDR3 is CASSQTGTGANVLTF. In DNA form, the CDR3 reads TGTGCCAGCAGCCAGACAGGGACCGGGGCCAACGTCCTGACTTTC. V gene TRBV4-2 combines with J gene TRBJ2-6; TRBD1 aligns across 7 bases. The junction had 3 bases not matched to a gene; V was cut back by 3 bases and J by 4 bases. Germline CDR1 reads LGHNA; CDR2 reads YNFKEQ. The CDR3 is made up of 15 amino acids.

This clonotype was observed a handful of times. The chain joins TRBV20-1 to TRBJ2-5; 7 bases line up with TRBD1. Unmatched junction bases numbered 9, after V lost 6 bases and J lost 5 bases. Germline loops: CDR1 DFQATT, CDR2 SNEGSKA (reference sequence). CDR3 length equals 13 residues. The CDR3 DNA sequence: TGCAGTGCGCCTCACAGGGGTCGGGAGACCCAGTACTTC. Its translation is CSAPHRGRETQYF.

This sequence joins TRBV20-1 and TRBJ2-7; possible D gene TRBD1, 5 bases. The CDR3 extends over 12 amino acids. CDR1 is DFQATT and CDR2 is SNEGSKA in the germline V gene (reference sequence). The V end was cut by 1 base, the J end by 2 bases, with 6 bases between. The CDR3 loop is CSARGQPYEQYF. The CDR3 DNA sequence: TGCAGTGCTAGAGGACAGCCCTACGAGCAGTACTTC.

The chain joins TRBV9 to TRBJ1-2; TRBD1 matches 7 bases. V shed 0 bases and J 2 bases; nucleotides not matched to a gene: 7. The CDR3 consists of 16 residues. Germline CDR1 reads SGDLS; CDR2 reads YYNGEE. DNA of the CDR3: TGTGCCAGCAGCGTAGGTTTGACAGGGCCAAACTATGGCTACACCTTC. It codes for CASSVGLTGPNYGYTF.

The chain is built from TRBV7-7 and TRBJ2-3, with 10 bases matching TRBD2. CDR1 is SSHAT and CDR2 is FNYEAQ in the germline V gene (reference sequence). CDR3 length: 16 amino acids. Trimming cost V 3 bases and J 6 bases; bases outside gene matches: 9. The CDR3 nucleotides are TGTGCCAGCAGCTTTTCTAGCGGGGGATCTGGGGATACGCAGTATTTT. It encodes CASSFSSGGSGDTQYF.

The chain employs TRBV24-1 and TRBJ2-1, with TRBD2 matching over 8 bases. Trimming took 2 bases from V and 10 from J; bases not matched to a gene: 3. The CDR3 contains 13 residues. Germline CDR1 is KGHDR and CDR2 is SFDVKD. CDR3 bases: TGTGCCACCAGTGATTCCCTAGCGGGCGAGCAGTTCTTC. Encoded protein: CATSDSLAGEQFF.

This clonotype was observed many times. This chain connects TRBV27 to TRBJ2-1; 8 nucleotides match TRBD2. Germline loops: CDR1 MNHEY, CDR2 SMNVEV (reference sequence). The CDR3 has 16 amino acids. The ends lost 5 bases at V and 1 base at J; junction bases unmatched: 7. CDR3 protein: CASSRSGTSSYNEQFF. The CDR3 DNA sequence: TGTGCCAGCAGTCGTTCCGGGACTAGTTCCTACAATGAGCAGTTCTTC.

The gene calls are TRBV6-2 or TRBV6-3 and TRBJ2-2; D may be TRBD2 (5 bases). With 2 bases removed from V and 4 bases from J, the gap between germline ends came to 11 bases. Germline CDR1 and CDR2: MNHEY and SVGEGT. The CDR3 runs 15 residues. In DNA, the CDR3 is TGTGCCAGCAGTTACACGGGAATGAGCACCGGGGAGCTGTTTTTT. It specifies CASSYTGMSTGELFF.

The rearrangement uses TRBV5-1 and TRBJ1-4; no definite D call. Trimming removed 4 bases from V and 10 bases from J, with 26 bases in between. The V gene's germline CDR1 is SGHRS and CDR2 YFSETQ. The CDR3 runs to 17 residues. The CDR3 protein is CASSPYDPAQTGSKLFF. The CDR3 DNA reads as TGCGCCAGCAGCCCGTATGATCCTGCCCAGACCGGGTCAAAACTGTTTTTT.

This clonotype was observed a handful of times. V gene TRBV5-1 combines with J gene TRBJ1-2; weak D call: TRBD1 (5 bases). Germline CDR1 reads SGHRS; CDR2 reads YFSETQ. With 0 bases removed from V and 3 bases from J, the gap between germline ends came to 6 bases. The CDR3 is made up of 13 amino acids. CDR3 loop: CASSLVGDYGYTF. The CDR3 DNA sequence: TGCGCCAGCAGCTTGGTGGGGGACTATGGCTACACCTTC. Supplemented by reference TRBV5-1 and TRBJ1-2, the full variable domain reads KAGVTQTPRYLIKTRGQQVTLSCSPISGHRSVSWYQQTPGQGLQFLFEYFSETQRNKGNFPGRFSGRQFSNSRSEMNVSTLELGDSALYLCASSLVGDYGYTFGSGTRLTVV.

This clonotype showed up just a few times. V usage is TRBV5-1 and J usage is TRBJ2-3; TRBD2 agrees at 8 bases. This CDR3 is built from 14 residues. Germline-derived CDR1 and CDR2 are SGHRS and YFSETQ. V lost 3 bases, J lost 4 bases, and 4 bases stayed unmatched. The CDR3 here is CASSSMTSADTQYF. The CDR3 DNA follows: TGCGCCAGCAGCTCGATGACTAGCGCAGATACGCAGTATTTT.

V gene TRBV6-5 combines with J gene TRBJ2-2, with a weak D call TRBD1 (6 bases). CDR1 and CDR2 (germline): MNHEY, SVGAGI. The CDR3 is made up of 15 amino acids. Trimming shortened V by 10 bases and J by 7 bases, and 22 bases separated the two germline ends. CDR3 in DNA: TGTGCCACCCCCGGGACACCAAAGAGTGACGGGGAGCTGTTTTTT. Amino acid sequence: CATPGTPKSDGELFF.

The rearrangement joins TRBV7-2 to TRBJ2-5; D is unresolved. Trimming shortened V by 1 base and J by 8 bases, and 11 bases separated the two germline ends. Germline values: CDR1 SGHTA, CDR2 FQGNSA. CDR3 length equals 13 residues. CDR3 sequence reads: CASSLDPGKTQYF. CDR3 in DNA: TGTGCCAGCAGCTTAGACCCCGGTAAAACCCAGTACTTC. The entire variable domain, with the rest obtained from reference TRBV7-2 and TRBJ2-5, is as follows: GAGVSQSPSNKVTEKGKDVELRCDPISGHTALYWYRQSLGQGLEFLIYFQGNSAPDKSGLPSDRFSAERTGGSVSTLTIQRTQQEDSAVYLCASSLDPGKTQYFGPGTRLLVL.

CDR3 in amino acids: CASSLLGERSREQYF. Here the CDR3 DNA reads TGTGCCAGCAGCCTCTTGGGGGAAAGGTCGCGGGAGCAGTACTTC. The J gene is TRBJ2-7, the V gene TRBV14; D possibly uses TRBD1 or TRBD2 (5 bases each). Trimming pared 4 bases from V and 7 bases from J, leaving 20 bases between. Germline loops: CDR1 SGHDN, CDR2 FVKESK. The length of the CDR3 is 15 residues.

This clonotype was seen more than once but under ten times. The J gene is TRBJ2-7, the V gene TRBV4-1; 7 bases agree with TRBD1. The trim removed 1 base at V and 4 bases at J, leaving 7 bases unmatched. CDR3 length: 15 amino acids. Germline assignment: CDR1 MGHRA and CDR2 YSYEKL. The CDR3 coding sequence is TGCGCCAGCAGCCAAGGCCCCTCGACAGGGTACGAGCAGTACTTC. Protein sequence: CASSQGPSTGYEQYF.

This chain links TRBV5-1 with TRBJ1-1; 7 bases are a match to TRBD1. The CDR3 runs to 16 residues. V lost 0 bases to trimming and J lost 8 bases; unmatched junction nucleotides: 13. Germline V gives CDR1 SGHRS, CDR2 YFSETQ. The CDR3 is CASSLEGQRGGLEAFF. The DNA of the CDR3 is TGCGCCAGCAGCTTGGAAGGACAGAGAGGGGGCCTAGAAGCTTTCTTT. The variable domain in full, with the rest retrieved from reference TRBV5-1 and TRBJ1-1, is KAGVTQTPRYLIKTRGQQVTLSCSPISGHRSVSWYQQTPGQGLQFLFEYFSETQRNKGNFPGRFSGRQFSNSRSEMNVSTLELGDSALYLCASSLEGQRGGLEAFFGQGTRLTVV.

The chain is built from TRBV2 and TRBJ2-2, with TRBD2 as a possible D gene (5 bases). This CDR3 region has 15 residues. Germline CDR1 SNHLY, CDR2 FYNNEI. V gave up 8 bases and J gave up 3 bases, with 16 bases separating them. CDR3: CASRAELADTGELFF. DNA of the CDR3: TGTGCCAGCCGGGCGGAGCTAGCAGACACCGGGGAGCTGTTTTTT.

This rearrangement joins TRBV4-3 to TRBJ1-2; TRBD1 is a possible D gene (6 bases). The germline gives CDR1 LGHNA, CDR2 YSLEER. The V end was cut by 0 bases, the J end by 7 bases, with 15 bases between. This CDR3 is built from 15 residues. CDR3 sequence (DNA): TGCGCCAGCAGCCAAGATCGATGGGGGGCGGGTGGCTACACCTTC. Residues: CASSQDRWGAGGYTF.

The chain's CDR3 is CASSLVWVLHEQYF. Here the CDR3 DNA reads TGCGCCAGCAGCTTGGTTTGGGTGTTGCACGAGCAGTACTTC. V and J are TRBV5-1 and TRBJ2-7; D uncertain. Trimming removed 0 bases at V and 5 bases at J, with 12 bases between. This CDR3 contains 14 residues. CDR1 is SGHRS and CDR2 is YFSETQ in the germline V gene.

The table lists this clonotype with a few counts. This chain connects TRBV14 to TRBJ1-2; D not certain. Trimming stripped 4 bases from V and 0 bases from J, with 12 bases between. The CDR3 loop spans 15 amino acids. Germline V gene data show CDR1 as SGHDN and CDR2 as FVKESK. The CDR3 reads CASSRRMGTNYGYTF. For the CDR3, the DNA is TGTGCCAGCAGCCGCCGGATGGGGACTAACTATGGCTACACCTTC.